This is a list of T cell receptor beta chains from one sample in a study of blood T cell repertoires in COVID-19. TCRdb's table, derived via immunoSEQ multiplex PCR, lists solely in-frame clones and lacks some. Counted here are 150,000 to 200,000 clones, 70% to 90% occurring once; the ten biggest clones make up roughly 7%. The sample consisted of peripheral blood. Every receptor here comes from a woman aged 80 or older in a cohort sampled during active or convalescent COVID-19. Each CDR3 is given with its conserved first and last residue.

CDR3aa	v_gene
CASSTGTGRGAKNIQYF	TRBV5-1
CATSSGGGIHYGYTF	TRBV15
CASSLSQTYNEQFF	TRBV5-1
CASSLDGQFQETQYF	TRBV11-3
CRGLAGDVGFF	TRBV20-1
CASSLGDGPPGTEAFF	TRBV5-1
CASSIDGGGSTYNEQFF	TRBV19
CASGQDIGYTF	TRBV2
CAITSGRVDEQFF	TRBV10-3
CASTRDSANYGYTF	TRBV6-5
CAITLTGGNYGYTF	TRBV10-3
CASSSVRRGFPPLHF	TRBV3-1/TRBV3-2
CASGGIGRSSYNEQFF	TRBV6-6
CASVTGTGTYEQYF	TRBV6-5
CATSSPLELPLGLNEQFF	TRBV15
CSVGNATGVYEQYF	TRBV29-1
CASKSRTANYEQYF	TRBV27
CSASLSGTGVGNTEAFF	TRBV20-1
CSVSGQGGTEAFF	TRBV29-1
CATKGEVFKNQPQHF	TRBV19
CASSLRSGNTEAFF	TRBV28
CASSFGAEPRETQYF	TRBV5-6
CASSYSGGLGETQYF	TRBV11-2
CASSLILQGSGELFF	TRBV5-4
CATSTNAGNGYTF	TRBV15
CASSPGQGQETQYF	TRBV3-1/TRBV3-2
CASSQESRAAYNEQFF	TRBV14
CASSAQSTEAFF	TRBV5-1
CASSQRQGADTQYF	TRBV11-2
CASSTGRGGFGELFF	TRBV7-2
CATSRGASGSGEQFF	TRBV15
CSASPGLGYNEQFF	TRBV20-1
CASSMGLYNEQFF	TRBV7-9
CATSRDGLFTDTQYF	TRBV15
CAWTKRAVGTEAFF	TRBV30
CASSQPKWTGYGCNQPQHF	TRBV23-1
CASGAGRGGIYGTDTQYF	TRBV12-5
CASSVDVATNEKLFF	TRBV9
CASSVPSGRVNEQFF	TRBV9
CASSPSGDEQYF	TRBV18
CASSQEPGTGDYNEQFF	TRBV4-3
CASSLLRWAPLHF	TRBV12-3/TRBV12-4
CSVEEGYRERHIQYF	TRBV29-1
CSLLLQTQWAFF	TRBV29-1
CASRTGPRGDGYTF	TRBV27
CASIRAGGWEQYF	TRBV28
CASSLLGGIYNEQFF	TRBV7-9
CASSPEGGEYQPQHF	TRBV7-8
CASRTGVYGELFF	TRBV12-3/TRBV12-4
CASSQYGRDYGYTF	TRBV16
CASSLVVGGYEQYF	TRBV11-3
CASSQERRQGGNTIYF	TRBV4-1